A single sample gave rise to the 14 T cell receptor beta chains below, sequenced in a study of T cells after yellow fever vaccination. TCRdb processed the 5' RACE reads anew with MiXCR; each CDR3 protein has one entry. The table lists around 310,000 distinct CDR3 sequences, roughly 4% of them singletons, with 23% in the top ten. This sample comprised PBMCs, obtained on the day of the yellow fever booster vaccination. Source of these receptors: a young man who received the YFV17D yellow fever vaccine.

This clonotype has only a few counts. The V call is TRBV21-1, the J call TRBJ1-1. TRBV21-1 constitutes a pseudogene. The CDR3 length is 18 residues. CDR3 in amino acids: CASSKVGGRGLSNTEAFF. DNA of the CDR3: TGTGCCAGCAGCAAAGTGGGCGGCAGGGGCCTTTCGAACACTGAAGCTTTCTTT.

This clonotype was recorded many times. The CDR3 is CASSQGARGGEKLFF. For the CDR3, the DNA is TGTGCCAGCAGCCAAGGGGCTCGGGGAGGCGAAAAACTGTTTTTT. The chain recombines TRBV14 with TRBJ1-4; no clear D. CDR1 SGHDN and CDR2 FVKESK come from the germline V gene. The CDR3 extends over 15 amino acids. V dropped 1 base and J dropped 8 bases, with 14 bases sitting between them.

This clonotype showed up many times. V is TRBV7-9 and J is TRBJ2-2; D is tentatively TRBD1 or TRBD2 (5 bases each). Per germline, CDR1 SEHNR and CDR2 FQNEAQ (reference sequence). Deletions cut 1 base from V and 6 bases from J, with 6 bases between. The CDR3 sequence is 13 residues long. CDR3 in DNA: TGTGCCAGCAGCTTAGTGGGGGCCGGGGAGCTGTTTTTT. It yields the protein CASSLVGAGELFF.

The chain employs TRBV24-1 and TRBJ2-3, with D perhaps matching TRBD1 (6 bases). The CDR3 loop spans 18 amino acids. The germline V gene has CDR1 KGHDR and CDR2 SFDVKD. With 4 bases removed from V and 3 bases from J, the gap between germline ends came to 22 bases. The CDR3 region has the DNA TGTGCCACCAGTGACCGCGAGAGTTGGGGCAGGGGAACAGATACGCAGTATTTT. Translated, it gives CATSDRESWGRGTDTQYF.

This sequence joins TRBV2 and TRBJ1-2; 8 nucleotides match TRBD1. CDR1 is SNHLY, CDR2 FYNNEI, per germline. CDR3 length: 12 residues. Trimming cost V 6 bases and J 7 bases; bases outside gene matches: 4. CDR3 region: CASRETGAGYTF. For the CDR3, the DNA is TGTGCCAGCAGGGAGACAGGGGCTGGCTACACCTTC.

The chain joins TRBV15 to TRBJ2-5; D not resolved. V lost 0 bases and J lost 7, with 21 bases in between. The CDR3 has 17 residues. The germline V gene encodes CDR1 LNHNV and CDR2 YYDKDF (reference sequence). In DNA form, the CDR3 reads TGTGCCACCAGCAGAGATTTCGTAACGAACCGGGTGGGGACCCAGTACTTC. It specifies CATSRDFVTNRVGTQYF.

V usage is TRBV19 and J usage is TRBJ1-2; D may be TRBD1 (5 bases). Trimming cost V 5 bases and J 4 bases, with 14 bases left between them. The germline gives CDR1 LNHDA, CDR2 SQIVND (reference sequence). The CDR3 loop spans 14 amino acids. The DNA for the CDR3 is TGTGCCAGTAGTCCGGGACCTGAATCCTATGGCTACACCTTC. It codes for CASSPGPESYGYTF.

This clonotype was observed a handful of times. V is TRBV20-1 and J is TRBJ2-7, with D tentatively TRBD1 or TRBD2 (5 bases each). V was trimmed by 3 bases and J by 7 bases, leaving 10 bases between them. The V gene's germline CDR1 is DFQATT and CDR2 SNEGSKA (reference sequence). This CDR3 is built from 11 residues. Written as DNA, the CDR3 is TGCAGTGCTAGGGACTCAGGGGAGCAGTACGTC. Its protein product is CSARDSGEQYV.

Ten or more counts support this clonotype. This rearrangement joins TRBV19 to TRBJ1-1; D ambiguous. Germline V gene data show CDR1 as LNHDA and CDR2 as SQIVND (reference sequence). With 6 bases removed from V and 2 bases from J, the gap between germline ends came to 13 bases. The CDR3 sequence is 14 residues long. DNA for the CDR3: TGTGCCAGTAGCCTCTGGCCAACCAACACTGAAGCTTTCTTT. Amino acid sequence: CASSLWPTNTEAFF.

This clonotype was counted only a few times. The CDR3: CASSFLDNNSPLHF. In nucleotides, the CDR3 is TGTGCCAGCAGCTTCTTAGACAATAATTCACCCCTCCACTTT. The chain employs TRBV11-2 and TRBJ1-6; D is uncertain. This CDR3 is 14 amino acids long. The V end was cut by 3 bases, the J end by 5 bases, with 8 bases between. Germline-derived CDR1 and CDR2 are SGHAT and FQNNGV.

This clonotype was counted at least ten times. The J gene is TRBJ2-3, the V gene TRBV6-2 or TRBV6-3; no definite D call. Germline V gene sequence: CDR1 MNHEY, CDR2 SVGEGT. The CDR3 covers 14 residues. With 1 base removed from V and 2 bases from J, the gap between germline ends came to 7 bases. The CDR3 DNA reads TGTGCCAGCAGTTACTGGAAGGTCACAGATACGCAGTATTTT. Protein product: CASSYWKVTDTQYF.

This clonotype has at least ten counts. This chain connects TRBV7-3 to TRBJ2-2; no clear D gene. The germline gives CDR1 SGHTA, CDR2 FQGTGA. The V end lost 4 bases, the J end lost 4 bases, and 16 bases lay between the germline ends. This CDR3 is 16 amino acids long. CDR3: CASSYVSSLATGELFF. The CDR3, as DNA: TGTGCCAGCAGCTACGTCTCTTCGTTGGCCACCGGGGAGCTGTTTTTT.

The chain joins TRBV9 to TRBJ2-7; D not certain. The germline V gene encodes CDR1 SGDLS and CDR2 YYNGEE. The CDR3 spans 15 residues. V lost 0 bases, J lost 0 bases, and 10 bases lay in between. The CDR3 loop reads CASSVGHAVSYEQYF. The CDR3 DNA follows: TGTGCCAGCAGCGTAGGCCACGCCGTCTCCTACGAGCAGTACTTC.

This clonotype was found many times. V usage is TRBV29-1 and J usage is TRBJ2-1; possible D gene TRBD2, 5 bases. Germline lookup yields CDR1 SQVTM and CDR2 ANQGSEA. CDR3 size: 14 residues. The germline V and J ends were trimmed by 1 base and 3 bases, with 10 bases remaining between them. In DNA form, the CDR3 reads TGCAGCGTTGAAGCTGGACGGGGCTACAATGAGCAGTTCTTC. Protein product: CSVEAGRGYNEQFF.